This record concerns one TCR beta chain sequence. Its antigen remains unidentified. This sample is drawn from a study of CD8 T cells in ankylosing spondylitis. Whole-study results and caveats: One TCR beta motif, made up of about 8 highly homologous variants, appeared characteristic of ankylosing spondylitis blood. Reportedly, disease-linked clones are significantly enriched in ankylosing spondylitis patients' matched synovial fluid. Some of these motif variants have turned up before, in reports on reactive arthritis synovial fluid and blood.

Using quantitative 5'-RACE with molecular barcodes, the authors made TCR beta libraries. MiXCR, run by TCRdb on the 5' RACE reads, gives a single entry per CDR3 protein. The sample lists some 300,000 distinct CDR3 sequences, less than 25% occurring once. This CDR3 comprises 16 residues. V was clipped by 1 base and J by 5 bases, with 14 bases between them. Germline values: CDR1 SGHDN, CDR2 FVKESK. This receptor was identified in a female donor with ankylosing spondylitis or in good health (not recorded which). The chain employs TRBV14 and TRBJ2-2; D is unclear. Sample: blood, either unsorted or a sorted T cell fraction (not recorded which). The CDR3 loop reads CASSQGSAAPTGELFF. The CDR3 DNA reads as TGTGCCAGCAGCCAAGGGTCGGCAGCTCCGACCGGGGAGCTGTTTTTT.